This passage covers 29 T cell receptor beta chains from one sample sequenced in a study of blood T cells in healthy people across ages. With a J-beta primer mix and a sample-barcoded 5' primer, a second PCR ran roughly 6 to 11 cycles. TCRdb re-called the 5' RACE reads with MiXCR, one entry per CDR3 protein. Of approximately 820,000 distinct CDR3 sequences in the sample, approximately 44% were seen once. The specimen was blood. These receptors were taken from a man aged 60 to 69 in good health.

This clonotype was observed a handful of times. The J gene is TRBJ1-5, the V gene TRBV20-1, with D possibly matching TRBD1 (5 bases). The CDR3 spans 14 residues. V was shortened by 1 base and J by 0 bases, with 7 bases between the two germline ends. From germline, CDR1 is DFQATT and CDR2 SNEGSKA (reference sequence). In DNA form, the CDR3 reads TGCAGTGCTAGAGGGGGGAATAGCAATCAGCCCCAGCATTTT. It specifies CSARGGNSNQPQHF.

J is TRBJ2-7 and V is TRBV7-2; 13 bases are shared with TRBD2. Germline V gene sequence: CDR1 SGHTA, CDR2 FQGNSA. CDR3 size: 16 residues. Trimming at V came to 4 bases and at J to 3 bases, leaving 6 bases not matched to a gene. The CDR3 DNA reads TGTGCCAGCAGCTACCAGACTAGCGGGGGGCTCTACGAGCAGTACTTC. This translates into CASSYQTSGGLYEQYF.

This chain joins TRBV21-1 and TRBJ2-1; the table's D gene call, TRBD1, was not cross checked with the DNA. TRBV21-1 is termed a pseudogene. The CDR3 loop spans 14 amino acids. The CDR3 coding sequence is TGTGCCAAACATCGAACCCCTATCTACAATGAGCAGTTCTTC. Protein: CAKHRTPIYNEQFF.

This CDR3 is CASSLAGGRSGNSPLHF. DNA of the CDR3: TGTGCCAGCAGCTTGGCTGGCGGACGGTCAGGGAATTCACCCCTCCACTTT. The chain combines TRBV5-6 with TRBJ1-6; possibly TRBD1 for D (5 bases). The CDR3 totals 17 residues. With 0 bases removed from V and 7 bases from J, the gap between germline ends came to 17 bases. The germline gives CDR1 SGHDT, CDR2 YYEEEE.

This clonotype was recorded many times. The chain links TRBV29-1 to TRBJ2-1; no clear D. This CDR3 comprises 13 residues. V was cut by 2 bases and J by 5 bases, with 10 bases left in between. Germline V CDR1 and CDR2: SQVTM, ANQGSEA. CDR3 sequence (DNA): TGCAGCGTTGAATCCAGGTACGACAATGAGCAGTTCTTC. Amino acids: CSVESRYDNEQFF.

The chain is built from TRBV5-1 and TRBJ1-1; TRBD1 is a possible D gene (5 bases). Trimming cost V 0 bases and J 0 bases, with 18 bases left between them. CDR1 is SGHRS and CDR2 is YFSETQ in the germline V gene. CDR3 length: 18 residues. DNA for the CDR3: TGCGCCAGCAGCTTGGCGCGGGGGAACAGAGCCATGAACACTGAAGCTTTCTTT. Its translation: CASSLARGNRAMNTEAFF.

This clonotype showed up just once. This chain joins TRBV5-4 and TRBJ1-4; 8 nucleotides match TRBD1. This CDR3 is 15 amino acids long. Germline values: CDR1 SGHNT, CDR2 YYREEE (reference sequence). V was clipped by 2 bases and J by 5 bases; unmatched bases: 5. For the CDR3, the DNA is TGTGCCAGCAGCTTCAAGACAGGGGACAATGAAAAACTGTTTTTT. The encoded protein is CASSFKTGDNEKLFF. The full variable domain, rest sourced from reference TRBV5-4 and TRBJ1-4, is ETGVTQSPTHLIKTRGQQVTLRCSSQSGHNTVSWYQQALGQGPQFIFQYYREEENGRGNFPPRFSGLQFPNYSSELNVNALELDDSALYLCASSFKTGDNEKLFFGSGTQLSVL.

The V gene is TRBV12-3 or TRBV12-4, the J gene TRBJ2-7, with TRBD2 matching 7 bases. After removal of 3 bases from V and 3 bases from J, the junction contained 8 bases not matched to a gene. The CDR3 covers 15 residues. The CDR3 region is CASSFGGDPLYEQYF. The CDR3 DNA follows: TGTGCCAGCAGTTTTGGGGGGGATCCTCTCTACGAGCAGTACTTC.

The rearrangement links TRBV21-1 to TRBJ2-3; TRBD2 is the table's D call, not checked against the DNA. TRBV21-1 represents a pseudogene. The CDR3 is made up of 20 amino acids. CDR3 loop: CASSKSEGLAGGRCTDTQYF. CDR3 DNA sequence: TGTGCCAGCAGCAAAAGCGAGGGACTAGCGGGGGGCCGATGCACAGATACGCAGTATTTT.

The CDR3 DNA reads as TGTGTCACCTCGGGGGGCTCCTATAATTCACCCCTCCACTTT. Amino acid sequence: CVTSGGSYNSPLHF. The rearrangement uses TRBV25-1 and TRBJ1-6; perhaps TRBD1 as D (5 bases). The germline gives CDR1 MGHDK, CDR2 SYGVNS. The CDR3 extends over 14 amino acids.

Comment on this clonotype: Sequence at one end of the junction differs from germline and may be a read error. The chain links TRBV6-1 to TRBJ2-1; 7 nucleotides agree with TRBD1. The germline CDR1 and CDR2 sequences are MNHNS and SASEGT. The CDR3 consists of 18 residues. CDR3 protein: CASSGYRDSASPYNEQFF. As DNA, the CDR3 is TGTGCCAGCAGTGGATACCGGGACAGTGCTAGCCCCTACAACGAGCAGTTCTTC.

In DNA, the CDR3 is TGTGCCAGCAGTTACTACGAGGGACCGCCCTACAATGAGCAGTTCTTC. Amino acid sequence: CASSYYEGPPYNEQFF. The V and J genes are TRBV6-2 or TRBV6-3 and TRBJ2-1; D could derive from TRBD1 or TRBD2 (5 bases each). Per the germline V gene, CDR1 is MNHEY and CDR2 is SVGEGT. Trimming took 1 base from V and 2 from J, leaving 12 bases between them. This CDR3 is 16 amino acids long.

The chain has TRBV5-8 and TRBJ2-7; 8 bases agree with TRBD1. Germline trimming cut 5 bases from V and 1 base from J; bases unmatched to any gene: 11. Germline CDR1 is SGHTS and CDR2 is YDEGEE. This CDR3 comprises 16 residues. This CDR3 is CASSLRITGGSYEQYF. The CDR3 DNA follows: TGTGCCAGCAGTTTGCGCATAACAGGGGGATCCTACGAGCAGTACTTC.

In this sample, this clonotype turned up many times. This rearrangement joins TRBV20-1 to TRBJ1-5, with 7 bases that match TRBD1. The germline CDR1 and CDR2 sequences are DFQATT and SNEGSKA (reference sequence). The J segment lost 13 bases and the V segment lost 3 bases, leaving 21 bases of the junction unmatched. The CDR3 covers 16 residues. CDR3 DNA sequence: TGCAGTGCTAGGACTACATACGGGACAGACATTATATCGCAGCATTTT. Translated: CSARTTYGTDIISQHF.

CDR3 in DNA: TGTGCCAGCAGCTTAGGATGGCTGGCCACAGATACGCAGTATTTT. This sequence encodes CASSLGWLATDTQYF. The chain carries TRBV7-2 and TRBJ2-3; D gene ambiguous. V shed 1 base and J shed 2 bases, with 10 bases lying between them. CDR1 is SGHTA and CDR2 is FQGNSA in the germline V gene. CDR3 length: 15 residues.

This clonotype was counted between two and nine times. The gene calls are TRBV12-3 or TRBV12-4 and TRBJ1-4; D not certain. Trimming removed 3 bases at V and 5 bases at J, with 7 bases between. The CDR3 extends over 13 amino acids. The CDR3 nucleotides read TGTGCCAGCAGTTTTGCCGGCAATGAAAAACTGTTTTTT. This encodes CASSFAGNEKLFF.

The chain combines TRBV6-2 or TRBV6-3 with TRBJ2-7; possibly TRBD1 or TRBD2 for D (6 bases each). Germline V gene lookup returns CDR1 MNHEY and CDR2 SVGEGT. Trimming removed 2 bases from V and 1 base from J, with 18 bases in between. The CDR3 has 17 residues. CDR3 coding DNA: TGTGCCAGCAGTTACCAAGACTTCGGGGGCGCGTCCTACGAGCAGTACTTC. Protein product: CASSYQDFGGASYEQYF.

This clonotype turned up a few times. The chain combines TRBV28 with TRBJ1-4; 8 nucleotides agree with TRBD1. CDR1 is MDHEN, CDR2 SYDVKM, per germline. V trimming: 4 bases; J trimming: 1 base; junction bases outside the gene matches: 11. CDR3 length: 18 amino acids. The CDR3 coding sequence is TGTGCCAGCAGTTGGACAGGGAACCTTGATGGAACTAATGAAAAACTGTTTTTT. The encoded protein is CASSWTGNLDGTNEKLFF.

The chain links TRBV20-1 to TRBJ2-7; D is unclear. Matching the DNA end better, TRBJ2-5 makes the J call doubtful. The CDR3 loop spans 13 amino acids. Germline loops: CDR1 DFQATT, CDR2 SNEGSKA (reference sequence). The CDR3 region is CSAPTSGGETQYF. CDR3 sequence (DNA): TGCAGTGCTCCGACTTCGGGCGGAGAGACCCAGTACTTC.

On this clonotype: This sequence may be a read error, since a much larger clone differs from it by one base. The rearrangement links TRBV7-9 to TRBJ2-6, with TRBD1 identical over 8 bases. CDR3 size: 17 residues. The germline V gene has CDR1 SEHNR and CDR2 FQNEAQ (reference sequence). The V and J ends lost 3 bases and 0 bases, in that order; junction bases with no gene match: 4. The CDR3 spells CASSLGQDVSGANVLTF. The CDR3 region has the DNA TGTGCCAGCAGCTTGGGACAGGATGTCTCTGGGGCCAACGTCCTGACTTTC.

The chain employs TRBV3-1 and TRBJ2-3; 7 bases align to TRBD2. This CDR3 is 17 amino acids long. With V trimmed by 0 bases and J by 1 base, 7 bases remained unmatched. Germline CDR1 and CDR2: LGHDT and YNNKEL (reference sequence). DNA of the CDR3: TGTGCCAGCAGCCAAGATCGGGGCCTAGCGGGCACAGATACGCAGTATTTT. Its protein product is CASSQDRGLAGTDTQYF.

The chain couples TRBV20-1 to TRBJ1-6; 7 nucleotides line up with TRBD1. This CDR3 region has 13 residues. J was trimmed by 7 bases and V by 4 bases; bases with no gene match: 4. Germline V gives CDR1 DFQATT, CDR2 SNEGSKA (reference sequence). CDR3 bases: TGCAGTGCTAATGACAGGGAGAATTCACCCCTCCACTTT. Translation: CSANDRENSPLHF.

The rearrangement uses TRBV3-1 and TRBJ2-7, with TRBD2 matching 15 bases. CDR1 and CDR2 (germline): LGHDT, YNNKEL (reference sequence). This CDR3 region has 19 residues. Germline trimming cut 2 bases from V and 0 bases from J; bases unmatched to any gene: 8. The CDR3 region is CASSQRTSGGEILSYEQYF. The CDR3 nucleotides are TGTGCCAGCAGCCAAAGGACTAGCGGGGGGGAAATTCTCTCCTACGAGCAGTACTTC.

There are many counts of this clonotype. CDR3 sequence (DNA): TGTGCCAGCAGCCCGGGTGGACGGATCTCCTACGAGCAGTACTTC. Translation: CASSPGGRISYEQYF. The genes are TRBV11-2 and TRBJ2-7; D gene ambiguous. The CDR3 totals 15 residues. Deletions cut 5 bases from V and 0 bases from J, with 14 bases between. The germline V gene encodes CDR1 SGHAT and CDR2 FQNNGV. The whole variable domain, remainder taken from reference TRBV11-2 and TRBJ2-7, is EAGVAQSPRYKIIEKRQSVAFWCNPISGHATLYWYQQILGQGPKLLIQFQNNGVVDDSQLPKDRFSAERLKGVDSTLKIQPAKLEDSAVYLCASSPGGRISYEQYFGPGTRLTVT.

This clonotype was seen only a few times. This chain uses TRBV4-1 with TRBJ2-1; unclear D gene. CDR3 size: 15 residues. Germline V lookup: CDR1 MGHRA, CDR2 YSYEKL. Trimming left V 0 bases short and J 2 bases short, with 8 bases between. In DNA form, the CDR3 reads TGCGCCAGCAGCCAAGAGCCAGGTACCTACAATGAGCAGTTCTTC. This encodes CASSQEPGTYNEQFF.

This sequence joins TRBV7-6 and TRBJ2-3, with 9 bases that match TRBD1. V trimming: 4 bases; J trimming: 2 bases; junction bases outside the gene matches: 4. The CDR3 is made up of 15 amino acids. Per germline, CDR1 SGHVS and CDR2 FNYEAQ. For the CDR3, the DNA is TGTGCCAGCAGCTACACAGGGGGCGCCACAGATACGCAGTATTTT. Its translation: CASSYTGGATDTQYF.

There are a few counts of this clonotype. The chain carries TRBV6-5 and TRBJ2-5, with 14 bases that match TRBD2. Trimming cost V 0 bases and J 5 bases; bases outside gene matches: 2. This CDR3 is 16 amino acids long. The germline gives CDR1 MNHEY, CDR2 SVGAGI. This chain's CDR3 is CASSYSGLAGVETQYF. Written as DNA, the CDR3 is TGTGCCAGCAGTTACTCGGGACTAGCGGGGGTGGAGACCCAGTACTTC.

This CDR3 is CSARDRGASPLHF. The CDR3 DNA sequence: TGCAGTGCCCGGGACAGGGGGGCTTCACCCCTCCACTTT. The rearrangement links TRBV20-1 to TRBJ1-6, with 11 positions matching TRBD1. The CDR3 extends over 13 amino acids. Per germline, CDR1 DFQATT and CDR2 SNEGSKA (reference sequence). V dropped 6 bases and J dropped 9; count of bases not matched to a gene: 4.

J is TRBJ2-1 and V is TRBV12-3 or TRBV12-4; TRBD1 matches 8 bases. With V trimmed by 7 bases and J by 4 bases, 9 bases remained unmatched. The CDR3 loop spans 15 amino acids. CDR3 sequence reads: CASTPWRTGYNEQFF. For the CDR3, the DNA is TGTGCCAGCACCCCTTGGCGGACAGGGTACAATGAGCAGTTCTTC.